The 7 T cell receptor beta chains in this list originate from one sample, sequenced in a study of CD8+CD57+ T cells in acquired aplastic anemia. Profiling of TCR beta VDJ combinations and CDR3 sequences used genomic DNA as template. TCRdb re-called the reads through MiXCR, storing one row per CDR3 protein. The sample has around 200,000 distinct CDR3 sequences, roughly 50% seen once. Sequencing was done on patients that had shown CD8+CD57+ cell expansion by flow cytometry. What was sequenced was sorted CD4+, CD8+, or CD8+CD57+ T cells (not recorded which) from PBMCs. The receptors derive from a human donor with aplastic anemia.

About this clonotype: At one end, the junction sequence differs from germline, possibly due to a read error. The chain has TRBV7-9 and TRBJ2-5; D may match TRBD1 or TRBD2 (6 bases each). Germline V gene lookup returns CDR1 SEHNR and CDR2 FQNEAQ (reference sequence). This CDR3 contains 14 residues. The CDR3 DNA reads TGTGCCAGCCTTTTAGGGGGGTACCAGGAGACCCAGTACTTC. This codes for CASLLGGYQETQYF.

The rearrangement joins TRBV20-1 to TRBJ2-3, with D perhaps TRBD2 (6 bases). Per the germline V gene, CDR1 is DFQATT and CDR2 is SNEGSKA (reference sequence). The CDR3 has 14 residues. V dropped 4 bases and J dropped 1 base, with 12 bases sitting between them. CDR3 coding DNA: TGCAGTGCTACTAATGGCGGGGGCACAGATACGCAGTATTTT. Protein product: CSATNGGGTDTQYF.

A single count supports this clonotype. An end of the junction differs from the germline gene, which may be a read error. This sequence joins TRBV20-1 and TRBJ2-6, with 7 bases that match TRBD1. This CDR3 contains 15 residues. The germline gives CDR1 DFQATT, CDR2 SNEGSKA (reference sequence). The CDR3 DNA sequence: TGCGGTGCTAGAGAAGGGGGCGCTGGGGCCAACGTTCTGACTTTC. Protein: CGAREGGAGANVLTF.

This clonotype was counted at least ten times. The genes are TRBV11-2 and TRBJ2-3; the D gene is possibly TRBD2 (7 bases). Germline V CDR1 and CDR2: SGHAT, FQNNGV. This CDR3 is 15 amino acids long. V was shortened by 5 bases and J by 3 bases, with 15 bases between the two germline ends. CDR3 coding DNA: TGTGCCAGCAGCCCTTGGGGGGGCGGGACAGATACGCAGTATTTT. It specifies CASSPWGGGTDTQYF.

The V call is TRBV19, the J call TRBJ1-6, with 8 bases that match TRBD1. The junction had 6 bases not matched to a gene; V was cut back by 3 bases and J by 2 bases. The CDR3 is made up of 17 amino acids. CDR1 LNHDA and CDR2 SQIVND come from the germline V gene (reference sequence). This chain's CDR3 is CASSIGTGATYNSPLHF. CDR3 bases: TGTGCCAGTAGTATTGGGACAGGAGCCACCTATAATTCACCCCTCCACTTT.

The table lists this clonotype with a few counts. V is TRBV4-1 and J is TRBJ2-3; 7 bases align to TRBD2. Per germline, CDR1 MGHRA and CDR2 YSYEKL. J lost 2 bases, V lost 10 bases, and 3 bases had no gene match. This CDR3 is built from 12 residues. CDR3 DNA sequence: TGCGCCACCCGGGGGGACACAGATACGCAGTATTTT. This codes for CATRGDTDTQYF.

This chain uses TRBV7-3 with TRBJ2-7; a weak D match, TRBD1 (5 bases). The CDR3 spans 14 residues. Trimming stripped 5 bases from V and 7 bases from J, with 18 bases between. CDR1 SGHTA and CDR2 FQGTGA come from the germline V gene. CDR3: CASSNRRASNEQYF. The CDR3 bases are TGTGCCAGCAGCAACCGCAGGGCGTCTAATGAGCAGTACTTC. The full variable domain, its missing parts supplied by reference TRBV7-3 and TRBJ2-7, is GAGVSQTPSNKVTEKGKYVELRCDPISGHTALYWYRQSLGQGPEFLIYFQGTGAADDSGLPNDRFFAVRPEGSVSTLKIQRTERGDSAVYLCASSNRRASNEQYFGPGTRLTVT.